This T cell receptor beta chain derives from a study of blood T cell repertoires in COVID-19 (dated by TCRdb to 2020 to 2022). Context from the whole study: Samples covering the acute and convalescent phases of COVID-19 were provided by collaborators in the United States, Italy and Spain. Nearly every sample came with metadata listing a de-identified subject ID, COVID-19 status, age in years and sex. Where HLA class I and class II types were available, the types were taken from metadata supplied by the sample provider, not from assay-based typing. The samples were drawn from two sources: the first 160 participants of the ongoing ImmuneRACE study, and 1,200 or so subjects contributed by 6 global collaborators. A freely available public database, intended as a resource for researchers studying the immune response to SARS-CoV-2, is where the repertoires were released. Subjects who had been exposed to COVID-19, were actively infected with it, or had recovered from it provided the deeply sampled blood TCRbeta repertoires that made up the dataset. The prospective study material was composed of cDNA or gDNA derived from T cells, B-cell-depleted T cells, or PBMCs. Study-wide findings and limitations: The quantity of clinical and demographic metadata differed by source and by participant and was supplied without curation.

A note on this clone: It has no known antigen specificity. No much larger clone exists at a distance of one base, and base qualities are not known.

TCRbeta CDR3 regions were amplified from genomic DNA using the immunoSEQ Assay, a bias-controlled multiplex PCR. As for how the authors treated the data: The number of nucleated cells in each sample was estimated from the amplification of reference gene primers within the assay. To quantify the absolute abundance of each unique TCRbeta CDR3 rearrangement, sequence reads were collapsed and filtered. For each sample, productive Simpson clonality was calculated by taking the square root of Simpson's diversity index across productive rearrangements. What TCRdb holds here is the immuneACCESS table cut down to in-frame rearrangements. Part of the clones is not present; checked against another copy, under half of the missing clones reflect an unresolved V gene, and the others are unexplained. The V and J calls and clone size were taken over from that table, and D and trimming were inferred from the DNA. The sample yields 200,000 to 250,000 clones; roughly 75% were counted once. 7.2% of the sample rests with the top ten.

Whole blood was collected in K2EDTA tubes by collaborating institutions according to the institutions' own protocols. For TCRbeta analysis, collaborators shipped samples in one of three forms: frozen whole blood, isolated PBMCs, or DNA extracted from either of those sample types. The clonotype comes from a woman between 70 and 85 years old with acute or convalescent COVID-19. The specimen was peripheral blood.

This receptor carries the CDR3 CASSPAGISTDTQYF. At the DNA level, the sequence is TGTGCCAGCTCACCGGCGGGGATTAGCACAGATACGCAGTATTTT. Here the chain combines TRBV18 and TRBJ2-3; tentative D gene TRBD2, with 6 bases matching. The junction carries 10 bases between V and J, which are trimmed by 3 bases and 0 bases respectively. From the germline V gene, CDR1 is KGHSH and CDR2 is LQKENI. Including the terminal cysteine and phenylalanine, the CDR3 comprises 15 residues. Left in the record is the CDR3 DNA by itself, 45 bases read in frame from the first base.